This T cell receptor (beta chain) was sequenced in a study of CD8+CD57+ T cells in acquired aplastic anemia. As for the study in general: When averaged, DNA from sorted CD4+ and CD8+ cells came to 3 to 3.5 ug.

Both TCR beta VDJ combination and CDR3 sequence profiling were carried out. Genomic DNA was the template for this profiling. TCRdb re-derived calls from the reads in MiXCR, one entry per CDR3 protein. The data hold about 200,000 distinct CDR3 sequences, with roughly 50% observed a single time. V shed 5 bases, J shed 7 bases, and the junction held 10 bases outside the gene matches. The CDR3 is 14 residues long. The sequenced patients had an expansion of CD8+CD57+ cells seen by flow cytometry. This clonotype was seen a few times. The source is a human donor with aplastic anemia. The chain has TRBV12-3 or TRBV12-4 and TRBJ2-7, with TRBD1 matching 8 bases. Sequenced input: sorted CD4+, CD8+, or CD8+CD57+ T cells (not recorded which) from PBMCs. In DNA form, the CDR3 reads TGTGCCAGCAGTCCGACAGGGGAACTTGGGGAGCAGTACTTC. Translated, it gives CASSPTGELGEQYF.